This TCR beta chain was profiled in a study of blood T cell repertoires in COVID-19. The assay was immunoSEQ multiplex PCR, and TCRdb's table has in-frame clones only and misses some. The sample records some 150,000 clones, about 86% being singletons. Trimming at V came to 1 base and at J to 5 bases, leaving 14 bases not matched to a gene. CDR3 length: 18 amino acids. Germline CDR1 and CDR2: KGHSH and LQKENI. Sequenced material: peripheral blood. This receptor was identified in a woman between 45 and 60 years old with active or convalescent COVID-19. The chain combines TRBV18 with TRBJ2-1; 7 bases match TRBD2. The CDR3, as DNA: TGTGCCAGCTCACCACTTCGTCAGGGAACGGGGGGTAACAATGAGCAGTTCTTC. It codes for CASSPLRQGTGGNNEQFF.